This T cell receptor beta chain came from a study of control samples from healthy donors and cancer patients. V shed 3 bases and J 0 bases; nucleotides not matched to a gene: 2. Germline loops: CDR1 GTSNPN, CDR2 SVGIG (reference sequence). The CDR3 extends over 14 amino acids. Produced via immunoSEQ multiplex PCR; TCRdb's table is partial and in-frame only. The repertoire includes approximately 80,000 clones, around 91% of them detected once, and 15% to 18% sits in the top ten. Specimen: blood. The receptor was isolated from a man aged 25 to 45 in good health. The gene calls are TRBV30 and TRBJ2-1; the match to TRBD2 covers 7 bases. The CDR3 region is CAWSGGTSYNEQFF. The DNA of the CDR3 is TGTGCCTGGAGCGGGGGGACCTCCTACAATGAGCAGTTCTTC.